This T cell receptor beta chain was sequenced for a study of T cell repertoires in cytomegalovirus infection. The overall study: CMV infection plus the matching HLA type was flagged by public TCR beta signatures.

Findings and caveats of the study: The study identified carriers of CMV plus the relevant HLA from cumulative public TCR beta family frequency. The ex vivo response showed dominance by HLA-C-restricted CMV-specific TCR beta clonotypes.

TCRdb re-called the reads with MiXCR, one entry per CDR3 protein. The sample includes about 190,000 distinct CDR3 sequences, about a tenth of them seen just once. J gave up 5 bases and V 2 bases, and 12 bases lay outside the gene matches. Germline lookup yields CDR1 SGHNT and CDR2 YYREEE (reference sequence). CDR3 size: 17 residues. This clonotype was seen at least ten times. Its target is unknown. The rearrangement links TRBV5-4 to TRBJ2-1, with 8 bases lining up with TRBD2. The sequenced material came from PBMCs. The receptor's source is a human donor in good health (CMV status not recorded). Some clones in this sample may be carry-over from other donors' samples. Written as DNA, the CDR3 is TGTGCCAGCAGCTTAAGTAGGGGGACTAGGCTAAACAATGAGCAGTTCTTC. It translates to CASSLSRGTRLNNEQFF. The variable domain in full, completed from reference TRBV5-4 and TRBJ2-1, reads ETGVTQSPTHLIKTRGQQVTLRCSSQSGHNTVSWYQQALGQGPQFIFQYYREEENGRGNFPPRFSGLQFPNYSSELNVNALELDDSALYLCASSLSRGTRLNNEQFFGPGTRLTVL.